A selection of T cell receptor beta chains follows, all from one sample in a study of T cell responses to AZD1222 COVID-19 vaccine. The repertoire was sequenced with immunoSEQ multiplex PCR; TCRdb's copy has only in-frame clones and lacks some. The sample contains approximately 120,000 clones, 80% to 90% of which appear only once. Specimen: peripheral blood, collected 28 days after the second AZD1222 dose. These receptors all come from an adult who received the AZD1222 COVID-19 vaccine. CDR3s include the opening cysteine and the closing phenylalanine or tryptophan.

j_gene	v_gene	CDR3aa
TRBJ2-7	TRBV7-3	CASSLKSGPYEQYF
TRBJ1-4	TRBV5-1	CASSLSPRTGREEKLFF
TRBJ2-7	TRBV13	CASSLGQDFGEQYF
TRBJ2-2	TRBV19	CASKGTSGITGELFF
TRBJ1-3	TRBV6-2/TRBV6-3	CASSYGGTGNTIYF
TRBJ1-2	TRBV7-9	CASSLGRGSYGYTF
TRBJ2-7	TRBV2	CASSEAYRGWEQYF
TRBJ2-5	TRBV7-9	CASSKTGVQETQYF
TRBJ2-5	TRBV28	CASSQTGGGEETQYF
TRBJ2-2	TRBV24-1	CATSDGDSNTGELFF
TRBJ1-6	TRBV19	CASSFFPLSQGALLHF
TRBJ1-2	TRBV18	CASSTGNYGYTF
TRBJ2-4	TRBV28	CASSWTSGTNIQYF
TRBJ1-4	TRBV7-9	CASSLSYREKLFF
TRBJ1-3	TRBV4-3	CASSQNMLGNTIYF
TRBJ1-1	TRBV7-3	CASSPDRGFSEAFF